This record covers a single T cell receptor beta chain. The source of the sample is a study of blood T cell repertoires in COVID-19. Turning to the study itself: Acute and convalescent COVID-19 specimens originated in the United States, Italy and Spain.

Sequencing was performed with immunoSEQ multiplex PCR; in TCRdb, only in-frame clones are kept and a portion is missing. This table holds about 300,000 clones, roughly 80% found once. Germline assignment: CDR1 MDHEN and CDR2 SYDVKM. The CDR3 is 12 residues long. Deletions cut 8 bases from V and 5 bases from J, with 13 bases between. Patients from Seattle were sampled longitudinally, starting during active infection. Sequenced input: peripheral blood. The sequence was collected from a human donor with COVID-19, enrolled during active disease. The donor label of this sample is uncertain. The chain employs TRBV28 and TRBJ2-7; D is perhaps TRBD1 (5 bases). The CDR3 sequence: CASGQGVDEQYF. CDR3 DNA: TGTGCCAGCGGGCAGGGCGTAGACGAGCAGTACTTC.